The next 17 T cell receptor beta chains were all read from a single sample in a study of cytomegalovirus exposure and HLA in healthy donors. Primers included in the PCR were 60 Vbeta and 13 Jbeta primers. The protocol was immunoSEQ multiplex PCR, while the TCRdb copy is restricted to in-frame clones and leaves out a portion. Among roughly 120,000 clones listed, approximately 9.4% were seen once. Specimen: PBMCs. These receptors were collected from a man aged 25 to 40 in good health and CMV-seronegative.

The rearrangement uses TRBV28 and TRBJ2-2; D might be TRBD1 (6 bases). The germline CDR1 and CDR2 sequences are MDHEN and SYDVKM. The CDR3 is 14 residues long. Trimming left V 4 bases short and J 6 bases short, with 12 bases between. CDR3 in amino acids: CASSSPTGSGELFF. In nucleotides, the CDR3 is TGTGCCAGCAGTTCACCGACAGGTTCCGGGGAGCTGTTTTTT.

This clone appeared a few times. The chain joins TRBV10-3 to TRBJ2-1, with 9 bases matching TRBD1. The germline CDR1 and CDR2 sequences are ENHRY and SYGVKD. The CDR3 has 15 amino acids. Trimming removed 0 bases from V and 8 bases from J; junction bases left unmatched: 5. CDR3 nucleotides: TGTGCCATCAGTGAGTCGGGACAGGGTTTCCATGAGCAGTTCTTC. Protein product: CAISESGQGFHEQFF.

This rearrangement joins TRBV30 to TRBJ1-3, with D hard to call. Germline V lookup: CDR1 GTSNPN, CDR2 SVGIG (reference sequence). This CDR3 has 16 residues. The ends were cut back, 0 bases at V and 0 bases at J, with 12 bases in the middle. CDR3 sequence: CAWSVQFDSSGNTIYF. As DNA, the CDR3 is TGTGCCTGGAGTGTACAATTTGATTCCTCTGGAAACACCATATATTTT.

This clone was observed a few times. The J gene is TRBJ1-1, the V gene TRBV5-1; 7 bases are shared with TRBD1. The V gene end was trimmed by 4 bases and the J gene end by 4 bases; junction bases not matched to a gene: 7. The CDR3 loop spans 14 amino acids. Germline CDR1 SGHRS, CDR2 YFSETQ. CDR3 loop: CASSTTGRGTEAFF. The CDR3 DNA sequence: TGCGCCAGCAGCACGACAGGGCGAGGCACTGAAGCTTTCTTT.

V gene TRBV19 combines with J gene TRBJ2-3; no clear D gene. V dropped 7 bases and J dropped 0 bases, with 11 bases sitting between them. The CDR3 runs to 14 residues. Germline assignment: CDR1 LNHDA and CDR2 SQIVND (reference sequence). This CDR3 reads CASTFGDSTDTQYF. CDR3 bases: TGTGCCAGTACCTTTGGAGACAGCACAGATACGCAGTATTTT.

The chain carries TRBV19 and TRBJ1-2; tentatively, D is TRBD1 (5 bases). The CDR3 covers 16 residues. Germline loops: CDR1 LNHDA, CDR2 SQIVND (reference sequence). The germline V and J ends were trimmed by 3 bases and 2 bases, with 16 bases remaining between them. CDR3 in amino acids: CASSIKGGEGNYGYTF. The CDR3 DNA reads as TGTGCCAGTAGTATTAAAGGAGGGGAGGGAAACTATGGCTACACCTTC.

V usage is TRBV7-8 and J usage is TRBJ2-6; D may be TRBD1 (6 bases). V gave up 3 bases and J gave up 1 base, with 13 bases separating them. Per germline, CDR1 SGHVS and CDR2 FQNEAQ. CDR3 size: 17 residues. The CDR3 spells CASSFYSTGSGANVLTF. The CDR3 DNA reads as TGTGCCAGCAGCTTTTATTCGACAGGTTCTGGGGCCAACGTCCTGACTTTC.

V is TRBV10-1 and J is TRBJ2-7; unclear D gene. V was trimmed by 1 base and J by 0 bases, leaving 13 bases between them. This CDR3 is 16 amino acids long. Germline CDR1 reads WNHNN; CDR2 reads SYGVQD (reference sequence). CDR3 residues: CASSEFAAASSYEQYF. Here the CDR3 DNA reads TGCGCCAGCAGTGAGTTTGCGGCAGCGAGCTCCTACGAGCAGTACTTC.

The chain joins TRBV19 to TRBJ1-6; D gene ambiguous. Germline CDR1 reads LNHDA; CDR2 reads SQIVND (reference sequence). The CDR3 spans 15 residues. V dropped 3 bases and J dropped 7 bases, with 13 bases sitting between them. The CDR3 loop reads CASSIGTAENSPLHF. CDR3 bases: TGTGCCAGTAGTATCGGCACAGCAGAAAATTCACCCCTCCACTTT.

The V gene is TRBV9, the J gene TRBJ1-5; 8 nucleotides align to TRBD1. CDR1 is SGDLS and CDR2 is YYNGEE in the germline V gene. V gave up 4 bases and J gave up 4 bases; unmatched junction bases: 7. The CDR3 runs to 15 residues. The CDR3 region is CASSRTGSENQPQHF. The CDR3 DNA reads as TGTGCCAGCAGCCGGACAGGGTCAGAGAATCAGCCCCAGCATTTT. The full variable domain, completed using reference TRBV9 and TRBJ1-5, is DSGVTQTPKHLITATGQRVTLRCSPRSGDLSVYWYQQSLDQGLQFLIQYYNGEERAKGNILERFSAQQFPDLHSELNLSSLELGDSALYFCASSRTGSENQPQHFGDGTRLSIL.

This clone was counted only a few times. This rearrangement joins TRBV5-1 to TRBJ2-7, with a tentative D call TRBD2 (5 bases). V dropped 1 base and J dropped 9 bases, with 17 bases sitting between them. CDR3 length: 14 amino acids. In germline, CDR1 is SGHRS, CDR2 YFSETQ. Written as DNA, the CDR3 is TGCGCCAGCAGCTTGAAAGCACCCAGAGAGGGGCAGTACTTC. Its translation: CASSLKAPREGQYF.

This clone was picked up a small number of times. The J gene is TRBJ2-7, the V gene TRBV5-4; TRBD1 agrees at 7 bases. With V trimmed by 3 bases and J by 3 bases, 12 bases remained unmatched. The CDR3 runs 16 residues. Per the germline V gene, CDR1 is SGHNT and CDR2 is YYREEE (reference sequence). This chain's CDR3 is CASSSDGRGMFYEQYF. The CDR3, as DNA: TGTGCCAGCAGCTCCGACGGCAGGGGGATGTTCTACGAGCAGTACTTC.

This clone was seen only a few times. This CDR3 is CAARRDTQYF. The CDR3 coding sequence is TGTGCCGCAAGGAGGGATACGCAGTATTTT. The chain carries TRBV7-9 and TRBJ2-3, with D perhaps matching TRBD2 (5 bases). Looked up from germline, CDR1 is SEHNR and CDR2 is FQNEAQ (reference sequence). V gave up 11 bases and J gave up 6 bases, with 9 bases separating them. The CDR3 has 10 amino acids.

The gene calls are TRBV30 and TRBJ2-7; 12 bases align to TRBD2. The CDR3 consists of 16 residues. Per the germline V gene, CDR1 is GTSNPN and CDR2 is SVGIG (reference sequence). The trim removed 0 bases at V and 5 bases at J, leaving 8 bases unmatched. The CDR3 DNA follows: TGTGCCTGGAGTGTACGGCTCCTAGCGGGAGGGAACGAGCAGTACTTC. Translation gives CAWSVRLLAGGNEQYF.

The chain links TRBV28 to TRBJ1-4, with D possibly being TRBD1 (5 bases). The CDR3 has 15 amino acids. V was pared by 3 bases and J by 6 bases, with 14 bases between. Germline-derived CDR1 and CDR2 are MDHEN and SYDVKM. Written as DNA, the CDR3 is TGTGCCAGCAGTTTGTTCAGGGCGTCGGATGAAAAACTGTTTTTT. Residues: CASSLFRASDEKLFF.

CDR3 in amino acids: CASSIQRGAGTDTQYF. For the CDR3, the DNA is TGTGCCAGTAGTATACAGCGGGGGGCCGGCACAGATACGCAGTATTTT. J is TRBJ2-3 and V is TRBV19, with TRBD2 matching over 9 bases. The V and J ends lost 2 bases and 1 base, in that order; junction bases with no gene match: 4. CDR1 and CDR2 (germline): LNHDA, SQIVND (reference sequence). CDR3 length equals 16 residues.

This clone turned up a few times. V usage is TRBV5-1 and J usage is TRBJ1-3; D may be TRBD1 (6 bases). The V gene's germline CDR1 is SGHRS and CDR2 YFSETQ. The CDR3 sequence is 16 residues long. Trimming shortened V by 2 bases and J by 4 bases, and 16 bases separated the two germline ends. The CDR3: CASSLGQNLRGNTIYF. The CDR3 DNA reads TGCGCCAGCAGCTTAGGACAGAACCTACGCGGAAACACCATATATTTT.